The next 18 T cell receptor beta chains were all read from a single sample in a study of OX40 agonist ivuxolimab in advanced cancers. Some clones are missing from TCRdb's copy, which holds only in-frame ones; the method was immunoSEQ multiplex PCR. The sample records over 65,000 clones, 65% to 85% being singletons. The material was CD4+ or CD8+ T cells sorted from blood, obtained in a trial of the OX40 agonist ivuxolimab. All receptors derive from an adult with an advanced solid tumor such as melanoma, head and neck, liver or kidney cancer.

V and J are TRBV28 and TRBJ2-7; weak D call: TRBD1 (6 bases). There are 14 residues in the CDR3. CDR1 is MDHEN, CDR2 SYDVKM, per germline. Trimming left V 3 bases short and J 3 bases short, with 12 bases between. The CDR3 DNA reads as TGTGCCAGCAGTTTCGAAACAGGGTACTACGAGCAGTACTTC. Amino acids: CASSFETGYYEQYF. The full variable domain, its missing parts supplied by reference TRBV28 and TRBJ2-7, is DVKVTQSSRYLVKRTGEKVFLECVQDMDHENMFWYRQDPGLGLRLIYFSYDVKMKEKGDIPEGYSVSREKKERFSLILESASTNQTSMYLCASSFETGYYEQYFGPGTRLTVT.

The rearrangement links TRBV4-2 to TRBJ2-3, with 10 bases identical to TRBD1. Germline assignment: CDR1 LGHNA and CDR2 YNFKEQ. The trim removed 1 base at V and 5 bases at J, leaving 3 bases unmatched. The CDR3 consists of 15 residues. Written as DNA, the CDR3 is TGTGCCAGCAGCCAAGGACAGGGGGCTGGAGATACGCAGTATTTT. Translating it yields CASSQGQGAGDTQYF.

This clone is a singleton in its sample. The rearrangement links TRBV30 to TRBJ2-7; 8 bases map to TRBD1. V was pared by 0 bases and J by 7 bases, with 11 bases of the junction left unmatched. From germline, CDR1 is GTSNPN and CDR2 SVGIG (reference sequence). The CDR3 is made up of 15 amino acids. This CDR3 reads CAWSVPGTGSGEQYF. CDR3 nucleotide sequence: TGTGCCTGGAGTGTACCCGGGACAGGATCGGGAGAGCAGTACTTC.

The rearrangement links TRBV14 to TRBJ2-7; TRBD2 matches 12 bases. CDR1 and CDR2 (germline): SGHDN, FVKESK. This CDR3 comprises 15 residues. V shed 4 bases, J shed 6 bases, and the junction held 7 bases outside the gene matches. CDR3 protein: CASSPLAGGPSEQYF. The CDR3 DNA reads as TGTGCCAGCAGCCCCCTAGCGGGAGGGCCAAGCGAGCAGTACTTC.

The V and J genes are TRBV11-3 and TRBJ2-5, with 11 bases aligning to TRBD2. In germline, CDR1 is SGHNT, CDR2 YENEEA. CDR3 length: 15 residues. With V trimmed by 5 bases and J by 1 base, 3 bases remained unmatched. For the CDR3, the DNA is TGTGCCAGCAGCCTTAGCGGGAGGGTCCAAGAGACCCAGTACTTC. Translation gives CASSLSGRVQETQYF.

The chain has TRBV28 and TRBJ1-5; 8 bases align to TRBD1. The CDR3 runs 17 residues. The junction had 12 bases not matched to a gene; V was cut back by 1 base and J by 7 bases. Germline V gene sequence: CDR1 MDHEN, CDR2 SYDVKM. The CDR3 region is CASSLSEAGQGGQPQHF. The CDR3 DNA follows: TGTGCCAGCAGTTTATCTGAGGCCGGACAGGGCGGCCAGCCCCAGCATTTT. Together with reference TRBV28 and TRBJ1-5, the CDR3 gives the full variable domain: DVKVTQSSRYLVKRTGEKVFLECVQDMDHENMFWYRQDPGLGLRLIYFSYDVKMKEKGDIPEGYSVSREKKERFSLILESASTNQTSMYLCASSLSEAGQGGQPQHFGDGTRLSIL.

The CDR3 nucleotides are TGTGCCAGCAGTTCAGGGAGTGGGATCGCCTACAATGAGCAGTTCTTC. Translation gives CASSSGSGIAYNEQFF. The rearrangement joins TRBV27 to TRBJ2-1; D may match TRBD1 or TRBD2 (5 bases each). The germline gives CDR1 MNHEY, CDR2 SMNVEV (reference sequence). This CDR3 spans 16 amino acids. Trimming left V 4 bases short and J 2 bases short, with 15 bases between.

J is TRBJ2-3 and V is TRBV5-1, with TRBD2 as a possible D gene (5 bases). Germline lookup yields CDR1 SGHRS and CDR2 YFSETQ. The CDR3 runs to 15 residues. V was cut by 1 base and J by 5 bases, with 14 bases left in between. In DNA, the CDR3 is TGCGCCAGCAGCTTGTATGTTCGGGGTATAGATACGCAGTATTTT. Translating it yields CASSLYVRGIDTQYF.

This clone has more than one count but fewer than ten. The gene calls are TRBV27 and TRBJ2-5; 7 bases fit TRBD1. Germline V gives CDR1 MNHEY, CDR2 SMNVEV (reference sequence). The CDR3 covers 15 residues. The V segment lost 2 bases and the J segment 0 bases; nucleotides outside the gene matches: 3. CDR3 DNA: TGTGCCAGCAGTTTAGGGACAGCAAACCAAGAGACCCAGTACTTC. It encodes CASSLGTANQETQYF.

V usage is TRBV2 and J usage is TRBJ2-5; D is tentatively TRBD1 or TRBD2 (6 bases each). The CDR3 runs 15 residues. Trimming cost V 2 bases and J 5 bases, with 15 bases left between them. Germline CDR1 is SNHLY and CDR2 is FYNNEI. CDR3 nucleotides: TGTGCCAGCAGTGAAAACGGGGGCGGGTTCGAGACCCAGTACTTC. Translating it yields CASSENGGGFETQYF.

The chain joins TRBV18 to TRBJ2-3, with 12 bases that match TRBD2. CDR1 and CDR2 (germline): KGHSH, LQKENI. The junction had 15 bases not matched to a gene; V was cut back by 1 base and J by 1 base. The CDR3 loop spans 21 amino acids. In DNA, the CDR3 is TGTGCCAGCTCACCACTCGGGACATCTAGCGGGAGGGCCGGGGGCACAGATACGCAGTATTTT. This encodes CASSPLGTSSGRAGGTDTQYF. Full variable domain (missing parts from reference TRBV18 and TRBJ2-3): NAGVMQNPRHLVRRRGQEARLRCSPMKGHSHVYWYRQLPEEGLKFMVYLQKENIIDESGMPKERFSAEFPKEGPSILRIQQVVRGDSAAYFCASSPLGTSSGRAGGTDTQYFGPGTRLTVL.

V gene TRBV11-2 combines with J gene TRBJ2-7; the D is unclear. In germline, CDR1 is SGHAT, CDR2 FQNNGV. The length of the CDR3 is 16 residues. Trimming took off 5 bases at V and 1 base at J, with 18 bases between the two ends. CDR3 DNA: TGTGCCAGCAGCCTCCGGGCCTTAGGCCAATCCTACGAGCAGTACTTC. This gives the protein CASSLRALGQSYEQYF.

The chain combines TRBV28 with TRBJ1-5, with TRBD1 identical over 7 bases. V shed 2 bases, J shed 2 bases, and the junction held 9 bases outside the gene matches. The CDR3 loop spans 17 amino acids. CDR1 is MDHEN, CDR2 SYDVKM, per germline. The CDR3: CASSLIQGSIGNQPQHF. The CDR3 nucleotides read TGTGCCAGCAGTTTAATACAGGGGTCTATTGGCAATCAGCCCCAGCATTTT.

This chain connects TRBV9 to TRBJ2-3, with TRBD2 matching 10 bases. V shed 0 bases, J shed 1 base, and the junction held 5 bases outside the gene matches. The CDR3 extends over 17 amino acids. Germline-derived CDR1 and CDR2 are SGDLS and YYNGEE. The CDR3, as DNA: TGTGCCAGCAGCGTAGATGAAGGGACTAGCGGCACAGATACGCAGTATTTT. Protein: CASSVDEGTSGTDTQYF.

The V call is TRBV11-2, the J call TRBJ1-3, with unresolved D. Trimming left V 5 bases short and J 0 bases short, with 11 bases between. Germline V gene lookup returns CDR1 SGHAT and CDR2 FQNNGV. The CDR3 contains 15 residues. Here the CDR3 DNA reads TGTGCCAGCAGCACGGACCAGTTCTCTGGAAACACCATATATTTT. Residues: CASSTDQFSGNTIYF.

V and J are TRBV7-3 and TRBJ2-5; tentatively, D is TRBD1 (5 bases). CDR1 and CDR2 (germline): SGHTA, FQGTGA. The CDR3 spans 15 residues. V shed 5 bases and J shed 4 bases, with 17 bases lying between them. CDR3 in amino acids: CASSPRHSRAETQYF. CDR3 in DNA: TGTGCCAGCAGCCCCCGGCATAGCAGGGCAGAGACCCAGTACTTC.

J is TRBJ2-5 and V is TRBV7-9; no definite D call. The CDR3 totals 16 residues. Between the trimmed V and J ends, which lost 1 base and 3 bases, there was a span of 15 bases. Per germline, CDR1 SEHNR and CDR2 FQNEAQ (reference sequence). CDR3 in amino acids: CASSLERRDTKETQYF. CDR3 nucleotides: TGTGCCAGCAGCTTAGAACGAAGAGACACGAAAGAGACCCAGTACTTC.

This sequence joins TRBV30 and TRBJ1-2; no firm D call. This CDR3 region has 15 residues. Germline CDR1 and CDR2: GTSNPN and SVGIG (reference sequence). The ends were cut back, 4 bases at V and 8 bases at J, with 23 bases in the middle. DNA of the CDR3: TGTGCCTGGACTTTAGGCCTCACGCCGACGGAGGGCTACACCTTC. It specifies CAWTLGLTPTEGYTF.